These 8 T cell receptor beta chains share one sample of origin, sequenced in a study of response to subunit inactivated influenza vaccine. TCRdb ran MiXCR on the RT-PCR reads and lists one entry per CDR3 protein. Altogether 650,000 to 850,000 distinct CDR3 sequences are present, 14% being singletons, with the ten largest covering around 6.5%. The sequencing used PBMCs from blood, collected approximately 15 days before vaccination. The receptors here all came from a man aged 45-65 years who received an inactivated influenza vaccine.

This clonotype came up a few times. This chain connects TRBV6-2 or TRBV6-3 to TRBJ2-1; the match to TRBD2 covers 8 bases. V dropped 2 bases and J dropped 2; count of bases not matched to a gene: 2. The CDR3 consists of 15 residues. CDR1 is MNHEY and CDR2 is SVGEGT in the germline V gene. The CDR3 region has the DNA TGTGCCAGCAGTTACCCGGGAGGGACCTACAATGAGCAGTTCTTC. Residues: CASSYPGGTYNEQFF.

The CDR3 reads CASSFRRVDQETQYF. The CDR3 region has the DNA TGTGCCAGCAGTTTTCGCCGGGTTGACCAAGAGACCCAGTACTTC. The V gene is TRBV12-3 or TRBV12-4, the J gene TRBJ2-5; D unresolved. This CDR3 region has 15 residues. V lost 3 bases to trimming and J lost 0 bases, with 11 bases between them.

This clonotype was detected a few times. V is TRBV11-2 and J is TRBJ2-5; 9 bases line up with TRBD2. CDR3 length: 14 residues. The J segment lost 5 bases and the V segment lost 3 bases, leaving 4 bases of the junction unmatched. Looked up from germline, CDR1 is SGHAT and CDR2 is FQNNGV. The CDR3 DNA sequence: TGTGCCAGCAGCTTCCTAGCGGGGTATGAGACCCAGTACTTC. Its translation is CASSFLAGYETQYF.

This clonotype was counted many times. The chain couples TRBV5-1 to TRBJ1-4; 7 nucleotides agree with TRBD1. The V and J ends lost 3 bases and 6 bases, in that order; junction bases with no gene match: 2. Germline V lookup: CDR1 SGHRS, CDR2 YFSETQ. CDR3 length: 13 residues. The CDR3 loop is CASSWTGDEKLFF. The DNA of the CDR3 is TGCGCCAGCAGCTGGACAGGAGATGAAAAACTGTTTTTT. The full variable domain, with the rest looked up from reference TRBV5-1 and TRBJ1-4, is KAGVTQTPRYLIKTRGQQVTLSCSPISGHRSVSWYQQTPGQGLQFLFEYFSETQRNKGNFPGRFSGRQFSNSRSEMNVSTLELGDSALYLCASSWTGDEKLFFGSGTQLSVL.

This clonotype was observed at least ten times. The V gene is TRBV10-3, the J gene TRBJ2-2, with D possibly called TRBD1 or TRBD2 (5 bases each). Germline CDR1 is ENHRY and CDR2 is SYGVKD. The CDR3 contains 18 residues. Trimming shortened V by 0 bases and J by 4 bases, and 18 bases separated the two germline ends. The CDR3 DNA is TGTGCCATCAGTGAGTCGAGAACTGGGGGTATAGGCACCGGGGAGCTGTTTTTT. Translating gives CAISESRTGGIGTGELFF.

This clonotype was picked up a small number of times. V usage is TRBV3-1 and J usage is TRBJ2-2, with D possibly matching TRBD2 (7 bases). Germline-derived CDR1 and CDR2 are LGHDT and YNNKEL (reference sequence). Trimming shortened V by 1 base and J by 6 bases, and 12 bases separated the two germline ends. The CDR3 has 15 amino acids. The CDR3 sequence is CASSQALGGAGELFF. The CDR3 DNA reads TGTGCCAGCAGCCAAGCCCTAGGGGGGGCCGGGGAGCTGTTTTTT.

The rearrangement joins TRBV10-3 to TRBJ2-2; 9 nucleotides line up with TRBD1. V dropped 8 bases and J dropped 5; count of bases not matched to a gene: 9. Germline lookup yields CDR1 ENHRY and CDR2 SYGVKD. The CDR3 runs 15 residues. The CDR3 is CAISTGQGDTGELFF. The CDR3 bases are TGTGCCATCTCGACGGGACAGGGAGATACCGGGGAGCTGTTTTTT.

The chain uses TRBV9 and TRBJ1-6, with D tentatively TRBD1 (5 bases). The CDR3 is 14 amino acids. Trimming shortened V by 0 bases and J by 9 bases, and 10 bases separated the two germline ends. Germline values: CDR1 SGDLS, CDR2 YYNGEE. CDR3 sequence: CASSVVGTGSPLHF. For the CDR3, the DNA is TGTGCCAGCAGCGTAGTGGGGACGGGTTCACCCCTCCACTTT.